A single sample gave rise to the 16 T cell receptor beta chains below, sequenced in a study of long-term antiretroviral therapy in people with HIV. Version v3.0 of the immunoSEQ assay was performed at survey level. TCRdb's table, derived via immunoSEQ multiplex PCR, lists solely in-frame clones and lacks some. Of over 14,000 clones in the sample, around 80% are singletons; the top ten hold nearly 20%. The sample here was unsorted PBMCs, taken 1.3 years before starting antiretroviral therapy. The source of these receptors is a man in his forties or fifties with HIV.

V usage is TRBV5-1 and J usage is TRBJ2-7; D is perhaps TRBD1 (6 bases). V lost 0 bases, J lost 4 bases, and 14 bases lay in between. CDR1 SGHRS and CDR2 YFSETQ come from the germline V gene. This CDR3 has 15 amino acids. CDR3 sequence: CASSLEGTSGYEQYF. The CDR3 nucleotides read TGCGCCAGCAGCTTGGAGGGGACAAGTGGGTACGAGCAGTACTTC.

V is TRBV4-1 and J is TRBJ2-5; 7 positions agree with TRBD2. CDR3 length: 15 residues. V was pared by 0 bases and J by 2 bases, with 3 bases of the junction left unmatched. The germline V gene encodes CDR1 MGHRA and CDR2 YSYEKL. The chain's CDR3 is CASSQDPAGQETQYF. CDR3 in DNA: TGCGCCAGCAGCCAAGACCCAGCGGGACAAGAGACCCAGTACTTC.

CDR3 sequence reads: CASSPQGGTEAFF. Here the CDR3 DNA reads TGTGCCAGCAGCCCTCAGGGGGGTACTGAAGCTTTCTTT. This rearrangement joins TRBV7-9 to TRBJ1-1, with TRBD1 matching over 7 bases. Germline V gene data show CDR1 as SEHNR and CDR2 as FQNEAQ (reference sequence). J lost 5 bases, V lost 5 bases, and 5 bases had no gene match. The CDR3 totals 13 residues.

The chain combines TRBV7-2 with TRBJ1-2, with TRBD1 identical over 7 bases. This CDR3 has 16 residues. Germline-derived CDR1 and CDR2 are SGHTA and FQGNSA. V was pared by 6 bases and J by 4 bases, with 14 bases of the junction left unmatched. The CDR3 bases are TGTGCCAGCAGATCACCATCAATACAGGGGCGCTATGGCTACACCTTC. Translation: CASRSPSIQGRYGYTF.

The J gene is TRBJ1-6, the V gene TRBV5-4; 7 nucleotides agree with TRBD1. Germline CDR1 is SGHNT and CDR2 is YYREEE (reference sequence). V shed 5 bases and J 7 bases; nucleotides not matched to a gene: 6. The CDR3 sequence is 14 residues long. The CDR3 bases are TGTGCCAGCAGGGCCGGGACAGAAAATTCACCCCTCCACTTT. Amino acid sequence: CASRAGTENSPLHF.

The chain carries TRBV5-1 and TRBJ2-7; 11 bases align to TRBD2. J was trimmed by 7 bases and V by 0 bases; bases with no gene match: 3. CDR1 SGHRS and CDR2 YFSETQ come from the germline V gene. The CDR3 loop spans 14 amino acids. CDR3 protein: CASSLAIAGGEQYF. The CDR3 DNA follows: TGCGCCAGCAGCTTGGCGATAGCGGGGGGGGAGCAGTACTTC.

This chain's CDR3 is CASSVMEDTEAFF. The CDR3 coding sequence is TGTGCCAGCAGTGTCATGGAGGACACTGAAGCTTTCTTT. The chain couples TRBV6-6 to TRBJ1-1; D gene uncertain. V was clipped by 5 bases and J by 3 bases, with 10 bases between them. This CDR3 comprises 13 residues. Germline V CDR1 and CDR2: MNHNY, SVGAGI (reference sequence).

This clone was observed a few times. This sequence joins TRBV29-1 and TRBJ2-7, with D perhaps given as TRBD1 or TRBD2 (5 bases each). CDR3 length: 12 residues. Germline CDR1 SQVTM, CDR2 ANQGSEA. With 3 bases removed from V and 3 bases from J, the gap between germline ends came to 9 bases. The CDR3, as DNA: TGCAGCGTTGATCTGGGGGACTACGAGCAGTACTTC. It yields the protein CSVDLGDYEQYF.

This chain connects TRBV2 to TRBJ1-1, with TRBD1 matching over 8 bases. V dropped 2 bases and J dropped 5; count of bases not matched to a gene: 7. Germline assignment: CDR1 SNHLY and CDR2 FYNNEI. The CDR3 extends over 15 amino acids. The CDR3 bases are TGTGCCAGCAGTGAAAACCAGGGGGCAGGAACTGAAGCTTTCTTT. Amino acid sequence: CASSENQGAGTEAFF.

Within the sample, this clone is medium-sized (0.01 to 0.1%). The rearrangement joins TRBV6-1 to TRBJ2-1; D remains ambiguous. Trimming removed 8 bases from V and 6 bases from J, with 11 bases in between. Germline V gene data show CDR1 as MNHNS and CDR2 as SASEGT. The CDR3 spans 12 residues. CDR3 sequence reads: CASSWASNEQFF. CDR3 nucleotide sequence: TGTGCCAGCTCGTGGGCGAGCAATGAGCAGTTCTTC.

The chain recombines TRBV2 with TRBJ1-3; D unresolved. CDR1 and CDR2 from the germline V gene are SNHLY and FYNNEI. With 3 bases removed from V and 0 bases from J, the gap between germline ends came to 12 bases. The CDR3 consists of 16 residues. Here the CDR3 reads CASSDPVGGSGNTIYF. CDR3 in DNA: TGTGCCAGCAGTGACCCCGTCGGAGGCTCTGGAAACACCATATATTTT.

This clone has just a few counts. This chain links TRBV7-9 with TRBJ2-7, with 9 bases fitting TRBD2. Germline CDR1 reads SEHNR; CDR2 reads FQNEAQ (reference sequence). This CDR3 has 16 residues. V shed 0 bases, J shed 0 bases, and the junction held 3 bases outside the gene matches. The chain's CDR3 is CASSLAERGASYEQYF. In DNA form, the CDR3 reads TGTGCCAGCAGCTTAGCCGAGCGGGGGGCCTCCTACGAGCAGTACTTC.

The chain's CDR3 is CASSIWSFQPQHF. The DNA of the CDR3 is TGTGCCAGTAGTATTTGGAGTTTTCAGCCCCAGCATTTT. The rearrangement links TRBV19 to TRBJ1-5; D call uncertain. The CDR3 totals 13 residues. Germline lookup yields CDR1 LNHDA and CDR2 SQIVND (reference sequence). Trimming removed 3 bases from V and 6 bases from J, with 9 bases in between.

This clone showed up just once. This chain connects TRBV19 to TRBJ2-7; D perhaps matches TRBD1 (6 bases). This CDR3 has 15 amino acids. V was clipped by 1 base and J by 6 bases, with 16 bases between them. CDR1 and CDR2 (germline): LNHDA, SQIVND (reference sequence). CDR3: CASSIGAGAPGEQYF. DNA for the CDR3: TGTGCCAGTAGTATAGGAGCAGGGGCGCCGGGCGAGCAGTACTTC. Based on the CDR3 plus reference TRBV19 and TRBJ2-7, the full variable domain is DGGITQSPKYLFRKEGQNVTLSCEQNLNHDAMYWYRQDPGQGLRLIYYSQIVNDFQKGDIAEGYSVSREKKESFPLTVTSAQKNPTAFYLCASSIGAGAPGEQYFGPGTRLTVT.

The chain joins TRBV18 to TRBJ2-7, with D maybe TRBD1 (5 bases). The germline gives CDR1 KGHSH, CDR2 LQKENI. The CDR3 covers 13 residues. The ends were cut back, 1 base at V and 4 bases at J, with 8 bases in the middle. CDR3: CASSPHTGYEQYF. CDR3 DNA sequence: TGTGCCAGCTCACCACATACAGGATACGAGCAGTACTTC.

The rearrangement links TRBV5-4 to TRBJ1-3; possibly TRBD1 for D (6 bases). The V gene's germline CDR1 is SGHNT and CDR2 YYREEE (reference sequence). The CDR3 has 14 residues. The V and J ends lost 10 bases and 4 bases respectively, with 18 bases between them. The CDR3 sequence is CAFHREGGGNTIYF. CDR3 bases: TGTGCCTTCCACAGGGAAGGGGGAGGAAACACCATATATTTT.